This TCR beta chain was retrieved from a study of blood T cells in healthy people across ages (dated by TCRdb to about 2015). Study-wide context: In model experiments, template switching captured about one uniquely barcoded TCR beta cDNA molecule for every two T cells. Age-related changes in TCR beta repertoire diversity were measured in the study by deep sequencing normalized with unique cDNA molecular identifiers. The donors were split into four age groups: young (average roughly 15 years), middle-aged (roughly 39), aged (roughly 65) and long-lived (approximately 80). Two additional independent replicas of 1 million unique cDNA reads from the same blood draw were analyzed for two donors (one aged 18 to 30 and one aged 80 or older). The research as a whole found: The long-lived group showed more naive CD4+ T cells, fewer expanded clones and increased TCR diversity than the aged group, suggesting age selection. As age increased, observed TCR beta diversity per million T cells dropped in a roughly linear way, and a significant reduction was already evident by age 40. Because the CMV infection status of the donors was unknown, age-related changes in expanded clonotypes may potentially have been confounded. Since profiling was done on bulk unsorted PBMCs, naive and antigen-experienced compartments could not be conclusively compared. A strong correlation was found between observed TCR beta diversity and the percentage of naive T cells measured by flow cytometry. Total diversity estimates from one million sequenced T cells were considered lower bounds and underestimates.

Systemically healthy Caucasian individuals from Russia, some 36 in total and aged roughly 6 to 90 years, were included as donors. Each donor gave around 9.5 milliliters of peripheral blood, collected into EDTA-treated Vacutainer tubes. Ficoll-Paque density-gradient centrifugation was used to isolate PBMCs, with at least 7 million per sample. Total RNA was extracted from PBMCs with Trizol reagent, with at least 5 micrograms obtained per sample. For every donor, an aliquot of PBMCs went through flow cytometry to measure the percentages of naive CD45RAhigh/CD27high T cells. Libraries were made using 5' RACE. Sequencing was performed on an Illumina HiSeq 2500. A second PCR of about 7 to 12 cycles was run with a J-beta primer mix and a sample-barcoded 5' primer. Each TCR beta cDNA molecule received a unique molecular identifier from a template-switch 5' adaptor carrying 12 random nucleotides. Each sample yielded at least 2.5 million CDR3-containing paired-end reads. All of the RNA was converted into first-strand cDNA using the Mint cDNA synthesis kit, with a TRBC-specific oligonucleotide serving as the primer. Following uracil-DNA glycosylase treatment, a first 18-cycle PCR with universal primers M1SS and BC2_uni_R was performed on all cDNA. The study's processing was this. Normalization of each sample was performed by random selection of 1 million high-quality reads, each carrying a distinct molecular identifier. Instead of being binned into consensus sequences, reads that shared molecular identifiers were thrown out. MiTCR, run with a Q25 quality threshold and the strictest error-elimination algorithm, handled CDR3 identification, clonotype clustering and error correction. A nonparametric unseen species model with Euler transformation was used to estimate lower-bound total TCR beta diversity. TCRdb took the public reads, trimmed them with fastp at Q25, ran MiXCR for clone calling and kept in-frame beta chains. Rows with a matching CDR3 protein are joined into one entry that keeps the most common DNA and genes. These V and J calls are TCRdb output, not the study's own analysis. Counted in this sample were 750,000 to 950,000 distinct CDR3 sequences; about 26% of them appeared once. The top ten clones comprise over 2.5% of the sample.

Points on this clonotype: The antigen it binds to is not known. Germline is not matched at one junction end, which may reflect a read error.

Sequences KGHSH (CDR1) and LQKENI (CDR2) are obtained from the germline V gene. The CDR3 runs 14 residues from the cysteine to the phenylalanine. The CDR3 DNA has 42 bases and is translated from base 1. Separately, the same data were catalogued under a study of T cells of mothers and their children. That second report states: Nine systemically healthy Caucasian individuals, comprising three mothers and their six children, were included as donors. cDNA synthesis used all of the extracted RNA, with approximately 1.4 ug of RNA in each 15 ul reaction. In the second PCR, the M1S primer introduced both the sample barcodes and 2-4 random nucleotides. More than 8.5 million TCR beta CDR3 reads were obtained from each mother, and some 3 million reads were obtained from each child. TCR recombination output is similarly shaped by thymic selection in related and unrelated pairs, with a minor effect exerted by inherited differences. Normalized repertoire overlap was always found to be slightly, but never significantly, higher in related mother-child pairs than in unrelated mother-child pairs. No persistent microchimeric T cell clones were found, with a detection sensitivity of 85 to 100 clones per million clonotypes. In the study, deep NGS was used to compare the TCR beta repertoires of mothers and children, and features distinguishing related mother-child pairs from unrelated individuals were sought. Mothers averaged roughly 36 +/- 4 years of age and children averaged around 10 +/- 4 years. After adapter ligation was performed with NEBNext reagents, the libraries were sequenced on an Illumina HiSeq 2000 with 100+100 nt paired-end reads. To prevent cross-contamination, the mother and child libraries were prepared a month apart and were sequenced in separate runs. Each donor had between about 450,000 and 2,100,000 distinct TCR beta clonotypes identified. Naive TCR beta clonotypes were estimated from low-frequency clonotypes matched to each donor's FACS-determined naive share, without sorting.

Sequenced sample: blood. This TCR was recovered from a boy aged 10-17 years in good health. The chain is encoded by TRBV18 joined to TRBJ2-5; TRBD1 lines up with 10 middle nucleotides. The tail of the sequence fits TRBJ2-7 better, so the J call may be wrong. The CDR3 reads as follows: CASSRDRGSNEQYF. The DNA sequence is as follows: TGTGCCAGCTCACGGGACAGGGGCTCCAACGAGCAGTACTTC.